What follows is one T cell receptor beta chain and its context. Antigen: not known. CDR3 size: 12 residues. Germline V gene data show CDR1 as MNHEY and CDR2 as SVGAGI. These data belong to a study of monozygotic twins with inflammatory bowel disease. With the 5' RACE reads reprocessed, TCRdb shows one record per CDR3 protein and no DNA. This sample lists roughly 90,000 distinct CDR3 sequences; its ten largest clones have roughly 7%. General observations from the study: T cell subtypes were not distinguishable in this analysis. By inverse Simpson index, TCRbeta diversity was lower in IBD patients than in healthy co-twins. Clonotype sharing was lower in IBD patients than healthy twins, most markedly with disease activity.

Specimen: blood. The chain recombines TRBV6-5 with TRBJ2-1; with no DNA, the TCRdb D assignment of TRBD1 cannot be verified. This clonotype originated in a human donor with ulcerative colitis or Crohn's disease, or a healthy co-twin of an affected twin (not recorded which). Here the CDR3 reads CASSLSGDEQFF.